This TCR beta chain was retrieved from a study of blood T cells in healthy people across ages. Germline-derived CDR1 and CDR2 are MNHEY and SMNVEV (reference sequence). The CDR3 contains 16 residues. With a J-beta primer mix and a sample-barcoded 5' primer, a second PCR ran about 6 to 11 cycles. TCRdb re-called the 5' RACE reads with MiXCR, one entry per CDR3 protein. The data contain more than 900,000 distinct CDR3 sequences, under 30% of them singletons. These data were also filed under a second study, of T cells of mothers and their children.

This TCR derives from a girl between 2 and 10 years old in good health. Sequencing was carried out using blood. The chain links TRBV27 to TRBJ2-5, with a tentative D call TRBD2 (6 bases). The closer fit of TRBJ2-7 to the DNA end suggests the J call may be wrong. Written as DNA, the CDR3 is TGTGCCAGCAGTTTAGCTGGAGCTTCGGGAGCCTACGAGCAGTACTTC. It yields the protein CASSLAGASGAYEQYF.